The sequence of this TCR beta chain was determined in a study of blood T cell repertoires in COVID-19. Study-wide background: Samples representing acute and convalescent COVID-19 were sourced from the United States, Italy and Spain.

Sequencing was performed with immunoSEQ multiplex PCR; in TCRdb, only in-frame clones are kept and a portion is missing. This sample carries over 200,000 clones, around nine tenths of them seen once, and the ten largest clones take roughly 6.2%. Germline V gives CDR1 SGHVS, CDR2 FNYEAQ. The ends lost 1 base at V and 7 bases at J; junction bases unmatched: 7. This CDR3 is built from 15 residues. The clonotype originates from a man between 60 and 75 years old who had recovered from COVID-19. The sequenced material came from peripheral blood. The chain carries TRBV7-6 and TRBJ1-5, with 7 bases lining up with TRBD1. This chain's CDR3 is CASSLEDRVGQPQHF. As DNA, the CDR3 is TGTGCCAGCAGCTTAGAAGACAGGGTAGGGCAGCCCCAGCATTTT.